This record concerns one TCR beta chain sequence. Deletions cut 1 base from V and 5 bases from J, with 12 bases between. The CDR3 totals 14 residues. Germline V gene data show CDR1 as MNHNS and CDR2 as SASEGT. As handled by the study authors: Estimates of nucleated cell counts were drawn from the amplification of reference gene primers. Sequencing was performed with immunoSEQ multiplex PCR; in TCRdb, only in-frame clones are kept and a portion is missing. V and J calls and clone size come straight from that table; D and trimming were deduced from the DNA. The repertoire holds approximately 210,000 clones, with about four fifths as singletons. The record originates from a study of blood T cell repertoires in COVID-19. Study information: T cells, B-cell-depleted T cells, or PBMCs supplied cDNA or gDNA.

This clonotype was obtained from a woman in her fifties or sixties with acute or convalescent COVID-19. What was sequenced was peripheral blood. V usage is TRBV6-1 and J usage is TRBJ2-7; D perhaps matches TRBD2 (5 bases). This chain's CDR3 is CASSEVMTINEQYF. The CDR3 coding sequence is TGTGCCAGCAGTGAAGTTATGACTATTAACGAGCAGTACTTC.